This record looks at one TCR beta chain sequence and its context. The sample is drawn from a study of T cell changes during pregnancy in multiple sclerosis. V shed 1 base, J shed 4 bases, and the junction held 5 bases outside the gene matches. The CDR3 covers 17 residues. CDR1 and CDR2 (germline): SGHDN, FVKESK. Repertoires were generated with immunoSEQ multiplex PCR, while TCRdb's copy carries only in-frame clones and drops some. This table has 100,000 or so clones, about nine tenths appearing once. Source: peripheral blood, taken in the second trimester of pregnancy. The V call is TRBV14, the J call TRBJ2-3; TRBD2 matches at 13 bases. This receptor was taken from a female donor with multiple sclerosis, enrolled in a pregnancy study. CDR3 sequence (DNA): TGTGCCAGCAGCCAAGGGACTAGCGGGAGAGGTTCAGATACGCAGTATTTT. Translation gives CASSQGTSGRGSDTQYF. Supplemented by reference TRBV14 and TRBJ2-3, the full variable domain reads EAGVTQFPSHSVIEKGQTVTLRCDPISGHDNLYWYRRVMGKEIKFLLHFVKESKQDESGMPNNRFLAERTGGTYSTLKVQPAELEDSGVYFCASSQGTSGRGSDTQYFGPGTRLTVL.